This T cell receptor (beta chain) came from a study of beta chain features in type 1 diabetes (dated by TCRdb to the late 2010s). About the full investigation: Mean age, gender distribution, total cell number and subset yield were not different between patients and healthy donors. Naive and central memory subsets were obtained from all 30 or so donors, but regulatory and stem cell-like memory subsets were isolated from only 8 patients and roughly eight healthy donors. A total of about 100 million sorted cells were examined across all samples, and RNA yield correlated strongly with the number of cells per subset. In the study, TCRB repertoires of sorted circulating CD4+ T cell subsets from recently diagnosed type 1 diabetes patients were compared with those of matched healthy donors. The paper's findings and limits, for the study overall: Shorter templates might be favored by PCR, yet because patient and control samples were amplified and corrected together, any such skew would affect both groups equally. A moderate but significant shortening of TCRB CDR3 length was observed in type 1 diabetes patients in all four CD4+ subsets. Sequencing cDNA rather than genomic DNA could over-represent highly expressing activated cells, although activation and CD3 levels did not differ between groups. Because the HLA sub-analyses included only small numbers of individuals, any influence of HLA type on TCRB rearrangement was left unresolved. Naive, central memory and regulatory TCRB repertoires appeared more similar among patients than among healthy donors. At VDJ recombination sites, type 1 diabetes patients had fewer insertions and more deleted nucleotides, which implies abnormalities in thymic rearrangement.

A single peripheral blood draw of approximately 110 mL on average was collected from each donor into heparinised tubes. A BD FACSAria II and a panel including CD45RO, CCR7, CD25, CD127, CD95 and CD27 were used to sort naive, central memory, regulatory and stem cell-like memory CD4+ T cells. A purity above 95% was achieved for all sorted populations. PBMCs were isolated immediately by Lymphoprep density gradient centrifugation and stained directly without culture. Samples were stained and sorted in pairs, with one healthy donor and one patient per experiment, so that batch effects were minimized. The entire amount of isolated RNA was reverse transcribed using the High Capacity cDNA Reverse Transcription Kit, so the sequenced TCRB transcripts were expressed ones. Deep immunoSEQ sequencing was applied to naive, central memory and regulatory T cell samples, giving an average of around 3.4 million total reads per sample. Sorted cells were lysed in RLT buffer and RNA was extracted with DNase-treated RNeasy Micro or Mini kits, depending on cell number. Each cell subset was processed separately to prevent cross-contamination, with patient and healthy donor samples processed together. TCRB sequences were amplified from cDNA with the immunoSEQ multiplex PCR, producing 87-bp fragments spanning the CDR3 region. Sequencing of the amplicons was performed on the Illumina HiSeq platform. In the authors' own workflow: PCR bias was corrected computationally using synthetic template baselines, and reads within Hamming distance 2 were collapsed, with unmergeable singletons discarded. By aligning reads against IMGT, V, D and J genes, CDR3 length, and insertions or deletions at six rearrangement sites were assigned. Clonotype counts were normalized to sorted cell number within each subset before computing true diversity and Gini coefficients with the tcR R package. The overlap coefficient, calculated on TCRB nucleotide sequences, was used to quantify repertoire sharing. Out-of-frame TCRB sequences from naive cells were analyzed to stand in for the pre-selection repertoire. TCRdb provides this immuneACCESS table in a form limited to in-frame rearrangements. Some clones are lacking; in checked studies, under half of them reflect an unresolved V gene, and why the rest are absent is not known. The V and J calls and the clone size are those of that table, but D and trimming were determined from the DNA. The table for this sample lists 200,000 to 300,000 clones; more than 11% of them were counted only once. Together, the top ten hold roughly 0.019% of the sample.

This clone was seen more than once but under ten times. Its specific antigen is unknown. No per-base quality is available; no much larger clone lies one base away. Germline trimming: 3 bases from V, 5 bases from J; junction bases outside gene matches: 0. The germline V gene (reference sequence) yields LNHNV for CDR1 and YYDKDF for CDR2. The CDR3 starts with the cysteine, ends with the phenylalanine, and has 12 residues. CDR3 DNA is the only sequence kept; it has 36 bases, read in frame from the first base. The receptor was isolated from a man younger than 45 with type 1 diabetes. Material for sequencing was naive CD4+ T cells from blood. In light of the paper, this sample's cell subset or site label describes: true naive CD4+ T cells. This sequence uses TRBV15 and TRBJ1-1; TRBD1 aligns with 7 central bases. The DNA sequence is as follows: TGTGCCACCAGCAGGACAGGGACTGAAGCTTTCTTT. Its protein is CATSRTGTEAFF.